This T cell receptor (beta chain) was recovered during a study of T cells in Graves' hyperthyroidism and ophthalmopathy. This CDR3 contains 13 residues. The V and J ends lost 2 bases and 7 bases respectively, with 9 bases between them. Germline V gives CDR1 MNHEY, CDR2 SMNVEV (reference sequence). This clonotype was counted only a few times. There were TCR beta CDR3 regions amplified from RNA transcripts. The HTBI primer set served for first-round RT-PCR of the TCR CDR3. MiXCR was run by TCRdb on the multiplex PCR reads, yielding one entry per CDR3 protein. The sample shows a few hundred thousand distinct CDR3 sequences, about an eighth of them seen only once.

This TCR was recovered from a woman younger than 30 with Graves' hyperthyroidism. This chain uses TRBV27 with TRBJ1-5; D remains ambiguous. The specimen sequenced was blood. For the CDR3, the DNA is TGTGCCAGCAGTTTACATGACCGGCAGCCCCAGCATTTT. Protein product: CASSLHDRQPQHF.